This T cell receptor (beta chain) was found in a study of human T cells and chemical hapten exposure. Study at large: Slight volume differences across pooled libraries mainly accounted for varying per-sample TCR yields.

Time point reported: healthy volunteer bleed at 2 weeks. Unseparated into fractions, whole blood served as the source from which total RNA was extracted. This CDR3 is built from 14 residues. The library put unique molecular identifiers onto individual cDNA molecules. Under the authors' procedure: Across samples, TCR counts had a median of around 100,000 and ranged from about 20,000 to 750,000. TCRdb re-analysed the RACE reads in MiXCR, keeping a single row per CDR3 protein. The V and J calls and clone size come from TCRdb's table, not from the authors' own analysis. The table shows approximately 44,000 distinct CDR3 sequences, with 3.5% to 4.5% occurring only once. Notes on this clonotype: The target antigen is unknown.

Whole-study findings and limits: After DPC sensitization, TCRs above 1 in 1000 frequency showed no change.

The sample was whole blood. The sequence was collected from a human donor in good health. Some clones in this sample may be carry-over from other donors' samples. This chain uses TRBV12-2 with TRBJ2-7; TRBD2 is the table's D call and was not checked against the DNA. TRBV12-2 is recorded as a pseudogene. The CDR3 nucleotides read TGTGCAAGTCGCTCCGAGCGGGAAGCGAACGAGCAGTACTTC. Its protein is CASRSEREANEQYF.